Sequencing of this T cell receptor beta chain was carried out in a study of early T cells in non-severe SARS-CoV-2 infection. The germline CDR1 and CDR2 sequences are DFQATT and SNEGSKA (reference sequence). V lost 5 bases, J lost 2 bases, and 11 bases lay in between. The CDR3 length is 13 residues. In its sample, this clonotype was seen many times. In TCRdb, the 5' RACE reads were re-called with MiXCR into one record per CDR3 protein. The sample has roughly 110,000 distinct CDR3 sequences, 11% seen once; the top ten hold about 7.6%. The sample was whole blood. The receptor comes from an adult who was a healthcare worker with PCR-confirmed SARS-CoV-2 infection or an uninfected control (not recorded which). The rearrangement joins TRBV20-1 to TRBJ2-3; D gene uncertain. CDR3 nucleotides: TGCAGTGCTCTCCTTCCTATCACAGATACGCAGTATTTT. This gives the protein CSALLPITDTQYF.